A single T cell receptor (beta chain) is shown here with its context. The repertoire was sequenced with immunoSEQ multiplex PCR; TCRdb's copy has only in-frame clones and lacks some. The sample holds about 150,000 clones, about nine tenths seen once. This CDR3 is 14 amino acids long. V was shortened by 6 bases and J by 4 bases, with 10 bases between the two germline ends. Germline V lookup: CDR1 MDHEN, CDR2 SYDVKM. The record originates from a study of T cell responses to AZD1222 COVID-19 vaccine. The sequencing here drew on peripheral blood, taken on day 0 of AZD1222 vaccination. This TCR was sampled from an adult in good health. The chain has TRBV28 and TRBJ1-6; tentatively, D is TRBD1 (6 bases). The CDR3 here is CASRPTGYNSPLHF. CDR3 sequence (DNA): TGTGCCAGCAGGCCCACAGGGTATAATTCACCCCTCCACTTT.